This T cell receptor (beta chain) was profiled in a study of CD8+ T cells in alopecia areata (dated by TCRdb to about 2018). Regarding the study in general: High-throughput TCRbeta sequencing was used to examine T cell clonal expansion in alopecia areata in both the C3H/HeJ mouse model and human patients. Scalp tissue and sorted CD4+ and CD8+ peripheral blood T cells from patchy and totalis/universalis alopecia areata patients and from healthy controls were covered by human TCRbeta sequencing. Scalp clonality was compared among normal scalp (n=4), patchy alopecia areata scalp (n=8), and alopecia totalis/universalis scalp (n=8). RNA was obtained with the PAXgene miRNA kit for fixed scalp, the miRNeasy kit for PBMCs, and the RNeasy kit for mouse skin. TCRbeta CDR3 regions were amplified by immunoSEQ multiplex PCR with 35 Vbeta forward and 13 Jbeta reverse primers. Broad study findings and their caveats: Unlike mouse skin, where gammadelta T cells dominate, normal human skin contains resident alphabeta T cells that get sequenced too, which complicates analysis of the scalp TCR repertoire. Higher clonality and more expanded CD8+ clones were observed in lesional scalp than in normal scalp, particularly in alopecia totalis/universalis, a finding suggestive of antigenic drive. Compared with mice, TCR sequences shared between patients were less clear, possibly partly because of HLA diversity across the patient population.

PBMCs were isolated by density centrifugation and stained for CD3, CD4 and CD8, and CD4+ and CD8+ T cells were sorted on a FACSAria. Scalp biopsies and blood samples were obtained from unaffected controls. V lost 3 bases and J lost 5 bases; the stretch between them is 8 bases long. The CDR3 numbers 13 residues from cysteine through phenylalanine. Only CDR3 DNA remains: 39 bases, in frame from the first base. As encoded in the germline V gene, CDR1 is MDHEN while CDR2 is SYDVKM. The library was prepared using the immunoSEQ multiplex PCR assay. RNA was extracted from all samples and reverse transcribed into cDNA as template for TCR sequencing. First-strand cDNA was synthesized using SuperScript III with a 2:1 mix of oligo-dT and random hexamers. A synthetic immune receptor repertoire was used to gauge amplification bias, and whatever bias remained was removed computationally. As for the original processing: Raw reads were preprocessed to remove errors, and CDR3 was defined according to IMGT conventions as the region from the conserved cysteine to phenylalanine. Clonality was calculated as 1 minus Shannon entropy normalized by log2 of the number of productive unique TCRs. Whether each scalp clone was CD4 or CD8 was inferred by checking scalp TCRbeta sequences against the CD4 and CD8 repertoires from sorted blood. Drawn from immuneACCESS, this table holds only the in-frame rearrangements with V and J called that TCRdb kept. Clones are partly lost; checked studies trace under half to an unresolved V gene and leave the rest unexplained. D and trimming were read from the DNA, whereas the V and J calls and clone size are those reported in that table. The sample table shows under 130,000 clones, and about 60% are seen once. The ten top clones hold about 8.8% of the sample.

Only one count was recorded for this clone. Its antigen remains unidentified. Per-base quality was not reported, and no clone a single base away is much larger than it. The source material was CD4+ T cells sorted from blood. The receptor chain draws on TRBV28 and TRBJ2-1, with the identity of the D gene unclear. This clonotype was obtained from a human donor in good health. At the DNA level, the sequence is TGTGCCAGCAGTTTGGGCAACGACAATGAGCAGTTCTTC. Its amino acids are CASSLGNDNEQFF.